The sequence of this T cell receptor (beta chain) was determined in a study of T-cell memory formation after mild COVID-19. General study points: Unconfirmed was the SARS-CoV-2 specificity of second-wave clones that peaked on day 37. CD4/CD8 balance characterized clones contracting day 15 to 85, and CD4+ skew characterized later expanders.

Details on this clonotype: What it recognizes is unknown.

TCRdb processed the 5' RACE reads anew with MiXCR; each CDR3 protein has one entry. The sample contains more than 250,000 distinct CDR3 sequences, around 17% of which appear only once. V was cut by 4 bases and J by 8 bases, with 13 bases left in between. CDR3 length equals 13 residues. CDR1 is SGHNT, CDR2 YYREEE, per germline (reference sequence). The V call is TRBV5-4, the J call TRBJ2-4; maybe TRBD2 (6 bases). The TCR originated in a man aged 18 to 30 who had mild COVID-19 (a few samples of this study predate the infection). Cell type and time point are not known. The sample comprised PBMCs or a T cell subset sorted from them (not recorded which). The chain's CDR3 is CASSPAEGDIQYF. CDR3 coding DNA: TGTGCCAGCAGCCCCGCGGAGGGAGACATTCAGTACTTC.